This TCR beta chain was documented in a study of cytotoxic CD8 clonotypes in ibrutinib-treated CLL. In the study overall: Included were 11 to 12 relapsed/refractory and about 14 treatment-naive patients, of whom roughly 17 were IGHV unmutated.

About 2 micrograms of genomic DNA from cryopreserved PBMCs went into TCR beta libraries. Here immunoSEQ multiplex PCR was the method, and the copy in TCRdb shows in-frame clones only, minus some. The sample contains about 130,000 clones, approximately 83% of which appear only once. The receptor comes from a human donor with chronic lymphocytic leukemia. Sequences were derived from PBMCs, sampled after 24 months of ibrutinib treatment.

The CDR3 protein is CAWSVLYRYTF. The CDR3 nucleotides are TGTGCCTGGAGTGTACTTTATCGCTACACCTTC. The V gene is TRBV30, the J gene TRBJ1-2; D call uncertain. The V gene's germline CDR1 is GTSNPN and CDR2 SVGIG (reference sequence). The CDR3 consists of 11 residues. The V and J ends lost 0 bases and 9 bases respectively, with 8 bases between them.